Each of the 31 T cell receptor beta chains below was sequenced from the same sample in a study of blood T cell repertoires in COVID-19. Assay: immunoSEQ multiplex PCR; the TCRdb copy retains only in-frame clones and omits some. The sample consists of about 270,000 clones, around 81% of them appearing once. The specimen was peripheral blood. The source of these receptors is a woman aged 55 to 70 with active or convalescent COVID-19.

For the CDR3, the DNA is TGCAGCGTTGTCCTATTCTCCTACAATGAGCAGTTCTTC. Translated: CSVVLFSYNEQFF. The V gene is TRBV29-1, the J gene TRBJ2-1; the D is unclear. V was cut by 4 bases and J by 0 bases, with 7 bases left in between. Germline lookup yields CDR1 SQVTM and CDR2 ANQGSEA. The CDR3 covers 13 residues.

Here the CDR3 DNA reads TGTGCCAGCAGCTTATGGAGCAGGGCACACGAGCAGTACTTC. Translated: CASSLWSRAHEQYF. The chain links TRBV7-9 to TRBJ2-7, with D tentatively TRBD1 (5 bases). V was shortened by 2 bases and J by 5 bases, with 13 bases between the two germline ends. This CDR3 comprises 14 residues. Germline V gene sequence: CDR1 SEHNR, CDR2 FQNEAQ (reference sequence).

This clone was recorded only once. Other DNA sequences in this sample translate to the same CDR3. The chain is built from TRBV12-3 or TRBV12-4 and TRBJ2-7; D is uncertain. V lost 6 bases to trimming and J lost 3 bases, with 6 bases between them. The CDR3 is 11 residues long. The CDR3, as DNA: TGTGCCAGCAGGTCAAACTACGAGCAGTACTTC. Translated, it gives CASRSNYEQYF.

The rearrangement uses TRBV7-2 and TRBJ2-2, with D perhaps TRBD1 (5 bases). CDR3 length equals 14 residues. Between the trimmed V and J ends, which lost 4 bases and 1 base, there was a span of 7 bases. Germline values: CDR1 SGHTA, CDR2 FQGNSA. The CDR3 coding sequence is TGTGCCAGCAGCTGGGGCGTGAACACCGGGGAGCTGTTTTTT. Translated: CASSWGVNTGELFF.

The chain has TRBV5-4 and TRBJ1-4, with D perhaps TRBD1 (5 bases). The CDR3 consists of 15 residues. The germline V gene has CDR1 SGHNT and CDR2 YYREEE (reference sequence). Trimming pared 4 bases from V and 2 bases from J, leaving 12 bases between. CDR3 DNA: TGTGCCAGCAGCCCCAGGGAGGGCACTAATGAAAAACTGTTTTTT. The encoded protein is CASSPREGTNEKLFF.

The chain employs TRBV2 and TRBJ1-1, with D uncertain. Trimming removed 0 bases from V and 0 bases from J, with 5 bases in between. The CDR3 has 14 amino acids. The V gene's germline CDR1 is SNHLY and CDR2 FYNNEI. CDR3 DNA: TGTGCCAGCAGTGAAGCTTGGCTGAACACTGAAGCTTTCTTT. It encodes CASSEAWLNTEAFF.

The CDR3 coding sequence is TGTGCCAGCAGCTCACGATATGCGAATCAGCCCCAGCATTTT. Its translation is CASSSRYANQPQHF. The chain links TRBV6-5 to TRBJ1-5, with unresolved D. Trimming left V 6 bases short and J 4 bases short, with 13 bases between. There are 14 residues in the CDR3. Per the germline V gene, CDR1 is MNHEY and CDR2 is SVGAGI.

V gene TRBV4-3 combines with J gene TRBJ2-2; tentative D call: TRBD1 (6 bases). The CDR3 has 15 residues. Germline V gene lookup returns CDR1 LGHNA and CDR2 YSLEER. Trimming took off 0 bases at V and 3 bases at J, with 8 bases between the two ends. As DNA, the CDR3 is TGCGCCAGCAGCCAAGATGAGGGGGACACCGGGGAGCTGTTTTTT. Protein product: CASSQDEGDTGELFF.

The rearrangement joins TRBV7-9 to TRBJ1-6; TRBD1 is a possible D gene (5 bases). The CDR3 spans 13 residues. V was trimmed by 6 bases and J by 8 bases, leaving 11 bases between them. Germline V gives CDR1 SEHNR, CDR2 FQNEAQ (reference sequence). In DNA, the CDR3 is TGTGCCAGCAGGGTGACAGAGGATTCACCCCTCCACTTT. It is translated as CASRVTEDSPLHF.

The rearrangement links TRBV9 to TRBJ1-4; a weak D match, TRBD1 (5 bases). The V gene lost 4 bases and the J gene lost 8 bases, with 18 bases spanning the gap. From germline, CDR1 is SGDLS and CDR2 YYNGEE. The CDR3 length is 15 residues. The CDR3 loop reads CASSRTGREGEKLFF. CDR3 DNA: TGTGCCAGCAGCCGGACGGGCAGGGAGGGAGAAAAACTGTTTTTT. Full variable domain (outside the CDR3, taken from reference TRBV9 and TRBJ1-4): DSGVTQTPKHLITATGQRVTLRCSPRSGDLSVYWYQQSLDQGLQFLIQYYNGEERAKGNILERFSAQQFPDLHSELNLSSLELGDSALYFCASSRTGREGEKLFFGSGTQLSVL.

Written as DNA, the CDR3 is TGTGCCAGCAGCTTAGAGGTCGGGGGAGCTTTCTTT. It encodes CASSLEVGGAFF. The rearrangement joins TRBV7-2 to TRBJ1-1; a weak D match, TRBD1 (5 bases). The CDR3 has 12 amino acids. CDR1 SGHTA and CDR2 FQGNSA come from the germline V gene. The germline V and J ends were trimmed by 1 base and 10 bases, with 10 bases remaining between them.

V usage is TRBV6-2 or TRBV6-3 and J usage is TRBJ1-2; D possibly corresponds to TRBD1 (6 bases). Per germline, CDR1 MNHEY and CDR2 SVGEGT. There are 14 residues in the CDR3. Trimming removed 5 bases from V and 8 bases from J, with 18 bases in between. Here the CDR3 reads CASSVDRTGRGYTF. The CDR3 region has the DNA TGTGCCAGCAGTGTCGACAGGACCGGACGGGGCTACACCTTC.

The DNA for the CDR3 is TGTGCCAGTAGTCGAACCCGGGACAGGAACTATGGCTACACCTTC. Protein: CASSRTRDRNYGYTF. The chain employs TRBV19 and TRBJ1-2, with 8 bases aligning to TRBD1. Germline CDR1 LNHDA, CDR2 SQIVND (reference sequence). The CDR3 loop spans 15 amino acids. J was trimmed by 2 bases and V by 5 bases; bases with no gene match: 7.

This clone was recorded only once. The chain combines TRBV19 with TRBJ1-5, with 9 nucleotides matching TRBD1. V was clipped by 8 bases and J by 5 bases; unmatched bases: 4. Germline lookup yields CDR1 LNHDA and CDR2 SQIVND (reference sequence). This CDR3 region has 13 residues. The CDR3 nucleotides are TGTGCCAGTTCAGACAGGGGGTATCAGCCCCAGCATTTT. Translation gives CASSDRGYQPQHF.

The chain combines TRBV18 with TRBJ1-2; maybe TRBD1 (5 bases). This CDR3 region has 15 residues. V was cut by 3 bases and J by 0 bases, with 11 bases left in between. The germline V gene has CDR1 KGHSH and CDR2 LQKENI. CDR3 residues: CASSPDAGTNYGYTF. The DNA of the CDR3 is TGTGCCAGCTCACCGGACGCAGGGACTAACTATGGCTACACCTTC.

V is TRBV27 and J is TRBJ1-1, with D possibly TRBD1 on 6 matching bases. V lost 6 bases, J lost 0 bases, and 20 bases lay in between. This CDR3 region has 17 residues. Germline lookup yields CDR1 MNHEY and CDR2 SMNVEV (reference sequence). CDR3 protein: CASSPQGFNAMNTEAFF. The CDR3 bases are TGTGCCAGCAGCCCACAGGGTTTCAATGCCATGAACACTGAAGCTTTCTTT.

In its sample, this clone was seen once. This sequence joins TRBV6-4 and TRBJ1-2; a weak D match, TRBD1 (5 bases). The CDR3 spans 13 residues. The V gene's germline CDR1 is MRHNA and CDR2 SNTAGT. The V and J ends lost 0 bases and 13 bases respectively, with 15 bases between them. CDR3 amino acids: CASSDSPFRDRTF. The DNA for the CDR3 is TGTGCCAGCAGTGACTCCCCCTTCAGGGATCGCACCTTC.

The genes are TRBV7-9 and TRBJ2-5; 8 nucleotides match TRBD1. Trimming took 6 bases from V and 1 from J; bases not matched to a gene: 7. Germline V gene lookup returns CDR1 SEHNR and CDR2 FQNEAQ (reference sequence). This CDR3 is 15 amino acids long. CDR3 DNA: TGTGCCAGCAGGTCCGGGACAGGCAGCCAAGAGACCCAGTACTTC. It codes for CASRSGTGSQETQYF.

This clone has more than one count but fewer than ten. J is TRBJ2-7 and V is TRBV4-1; unclear D gene. CDR1 MGHRA and CDR2 YSYEKL come from the germline V gene. Between the trimmed V and J ends, which lost 8 bases and 3 bases, there was a span of 14 bases. The CDR3 sequence is 13 residues long. This CDR3 is CASALPPYYEQYF. The CDR3 DNA sequence: TGCGCCAGCGCTCTACCACCCTACTACGAGCAGTACTTC.

This clone was picked up a small number of times. V is TRBV7-9 and J is TRBJ2-7; 7 bases are shared with TRBD1. The CDR3 runs to 15 residues. V shed 3 bases, J shed 0 bases, and the junction held 5 bases outside the gene matches. Germline V lookup: CDR1 SEHNR, CDR2 FQNEAQ (reference sequence). The CDR3 nucleotides are TGTGCCAGCAGCTTGGGGGACAGAAGCTCCTACGAGCAGTACTTC. It yields the protein CASSLGDRSSYEQYF. Looking up the rest from reference TRBV7-9 and TRBJ2-7 gives the full variable domain: DTGVSQNPRHKITKRGQNVTFRCDPISEHNRLYWYRQTLGQGPEFLTYFQNEAQLEKSRLLSDRFSAERPKGSFSTLEIQRTEQGDSAMYLCASSLGDRSSYEQYFGPGTRLTVT.

The chain uses TRBV10-3 and TRBJ2-1; 8 bases match TRBD2. The CDR3 is made up of 14 amino acids. Germline trimming cut 10 bases from V and 5 bases from J; bases unmatched to any gene: 10. Germline V gives CDR1 ENHRY, CDR2 SYGVKD. This CDR3 is CASSRAGVNNEQFF. CDR3 DNA sequence: TGTGCCAGCTCTAGAGCGGGGGTTAACAATGAGCAGTTCTTC.

V and J are TRBV19 and TRBJ2-2; 15 bases line up with TRBD2. V lost 5 bases and J lost 4; bases outside the gene matches: 5. The germline V gene has CDR1 LNHDA and CDR2 SQIVND (reference sequence). The CDR3 covers 17 residues. The CDR3 DNA follows: TGTGCCAGTAGTCCGGGACTAGCGGGGGGAAGCACCGGGGAGCTGTTTTTT. Amino acids: CASSPGLAGGSTGELFF.

The chain couples TRBV5-1 to TRBJ2-2, with D perhaps matching TRBD1 (6 bases). V was pared by 5 bases and J by 5 bases, with 16 bases between. The CDR3 extends over 15 amino acids. Germline V gene lookup returns CDR1 SGHRS and CDR2 YFSETQ. The DNA of the CDR3 is TGCGCCAGCAGTTCAGCGCACAGGGAAACCGGGGAGCTGTTTTTT. Translating gives CASSSAHRETGELFF.

This chain links TRBV7-8 with TRBJ1-3; no reliable D call. Germline CDR1 and CDR2: SGHVS and FQNEAQ. The V gene lost 3 bases and the J gene lost 0 bases, with 15 bases spanning the gap. The CDR3 sequence is 17 residues long. The CDR3 spells CASSFSTHGDSGNTIYF. CDR3 DNA: TGTGCCAGCAGCTTTTCGACTCACGGGGACTCTGGAAACACCATATATTTT.

The rearrangement links TRBV24-1 to TRBJ2-7; the match to TRBD1 covers 11 bases. The junction had 2 bases not matched to a gene; V was cut back by 3 bases and J by 2 bases. CDR3 length: 15 amino acids. The V gene's germline CDR1 is KGHDR and CDR2 SFDVKD. The CDR3 DNA is TGTGCCACCAGTGATCCGGGACAGGGGGCCTACGAGCAGTACTTC. Amino acid sequence: CATSDPGQGAYEQYF.

This clone was seen a single time. Other DNA sequences in the same sample also yield this CDR3. The chain carries TRBV2 and TRBJ1-2; D may be TRBD1 (5 bases). V was shortened by 4 bases and J by 5 bases, with 8 bases between the two germline ends. CDR3 length: 12 amino acids. Germline V CDR1 and CDR2: SNHLY, FYNNEI. The CDR3 region has the DNA TGTGCCAGCAGTGGTTCAGGGTATGGCTACACCTTC. It is translated as CASSGSGYGYTF.

J is TRBJ1-2 and V is TRBV19, with a possible D match to TRBD1 (6 bases). There are 15 residues in the CDR3. V was pared by 4 bases and J by 4 bases, with 16 bases between. CDR1 LNHDA and CDR2 SQIVND come from the germline V gene (reference sequence). CDR3 sequence: CASSTTGTGTYGYTF. Written as DNA, the CDR3 is TGTGCCAGTAGTACGACGGGAACAGGGACCTATGGCTACACCTTC.

The chain carries TRBV10-3 and TRBJ2-1, with 8 bases lining up with TRBD2. The CDR3 is 14 amino acids. The V segment lost 4 bases and the J segment 6 bases; nucleotides outside the gene matches: 5. The germline gives CDR1 ENHRY, CDR2 SYGVKD. CDR3 nucleotides: TGTGCCATCAGTGGAGCGGGGGAGCTCAATGAGCAGTTCTTC. Its translation is CAISGAGELNEQFF.

The V gene is TRBV9, the J gene TRBJ2-1; maybe TRBD2 (5 bases). The germline V gene encodes CDR1 SGDLS and CDR2 YYNGEE. The CDR3 spans 12 residues. V was clipped by 3 bases and J by 9 bases, with 10 bases between them. CDR3 DNA sequence: TGTGCCAGCAGCGATGCGGAGGTTGAGCAGTTCTTC. Encoded protein: CASSDAEVEQFF.

A note on this clone: The same CDR3 can be traced to other DNA sequences in this sample. The chain employs TRBV19 and TRBJ2-7, with 11 bases matching TRBD1. The V and J ends lost 7 bases and 3 bases, in that order; junction bases with no gene match: 11. The CDR3 runs to 16 residues. Germline-derived CDR1 and CDR2 are LNHDA and SQIVND (reference sequence). The CDR3, as DNA: TGTGCCAGTACCCCTTATTTCGGGACAGGGGGCTACGAGCAGTACTTC. It translates to CASTPYFGTGGYEQYF.

V is TRBV19 and J is TRBJ1-4; D not resolved. Germline V gene lookup returns CDR1 LNHDA and CDR2 SQIVND (reference sequence). Trimming removed 3 bases from V and 3 bases from J, with 8 bases in between. This CDR3 contains 14 residues. CDR3 residues: CASSMGQANEKLFF. DNA for the CDR3: TGTGCCAGTAGTATGGGCCAGGCTAATGAAAAACTGTTTTTT.